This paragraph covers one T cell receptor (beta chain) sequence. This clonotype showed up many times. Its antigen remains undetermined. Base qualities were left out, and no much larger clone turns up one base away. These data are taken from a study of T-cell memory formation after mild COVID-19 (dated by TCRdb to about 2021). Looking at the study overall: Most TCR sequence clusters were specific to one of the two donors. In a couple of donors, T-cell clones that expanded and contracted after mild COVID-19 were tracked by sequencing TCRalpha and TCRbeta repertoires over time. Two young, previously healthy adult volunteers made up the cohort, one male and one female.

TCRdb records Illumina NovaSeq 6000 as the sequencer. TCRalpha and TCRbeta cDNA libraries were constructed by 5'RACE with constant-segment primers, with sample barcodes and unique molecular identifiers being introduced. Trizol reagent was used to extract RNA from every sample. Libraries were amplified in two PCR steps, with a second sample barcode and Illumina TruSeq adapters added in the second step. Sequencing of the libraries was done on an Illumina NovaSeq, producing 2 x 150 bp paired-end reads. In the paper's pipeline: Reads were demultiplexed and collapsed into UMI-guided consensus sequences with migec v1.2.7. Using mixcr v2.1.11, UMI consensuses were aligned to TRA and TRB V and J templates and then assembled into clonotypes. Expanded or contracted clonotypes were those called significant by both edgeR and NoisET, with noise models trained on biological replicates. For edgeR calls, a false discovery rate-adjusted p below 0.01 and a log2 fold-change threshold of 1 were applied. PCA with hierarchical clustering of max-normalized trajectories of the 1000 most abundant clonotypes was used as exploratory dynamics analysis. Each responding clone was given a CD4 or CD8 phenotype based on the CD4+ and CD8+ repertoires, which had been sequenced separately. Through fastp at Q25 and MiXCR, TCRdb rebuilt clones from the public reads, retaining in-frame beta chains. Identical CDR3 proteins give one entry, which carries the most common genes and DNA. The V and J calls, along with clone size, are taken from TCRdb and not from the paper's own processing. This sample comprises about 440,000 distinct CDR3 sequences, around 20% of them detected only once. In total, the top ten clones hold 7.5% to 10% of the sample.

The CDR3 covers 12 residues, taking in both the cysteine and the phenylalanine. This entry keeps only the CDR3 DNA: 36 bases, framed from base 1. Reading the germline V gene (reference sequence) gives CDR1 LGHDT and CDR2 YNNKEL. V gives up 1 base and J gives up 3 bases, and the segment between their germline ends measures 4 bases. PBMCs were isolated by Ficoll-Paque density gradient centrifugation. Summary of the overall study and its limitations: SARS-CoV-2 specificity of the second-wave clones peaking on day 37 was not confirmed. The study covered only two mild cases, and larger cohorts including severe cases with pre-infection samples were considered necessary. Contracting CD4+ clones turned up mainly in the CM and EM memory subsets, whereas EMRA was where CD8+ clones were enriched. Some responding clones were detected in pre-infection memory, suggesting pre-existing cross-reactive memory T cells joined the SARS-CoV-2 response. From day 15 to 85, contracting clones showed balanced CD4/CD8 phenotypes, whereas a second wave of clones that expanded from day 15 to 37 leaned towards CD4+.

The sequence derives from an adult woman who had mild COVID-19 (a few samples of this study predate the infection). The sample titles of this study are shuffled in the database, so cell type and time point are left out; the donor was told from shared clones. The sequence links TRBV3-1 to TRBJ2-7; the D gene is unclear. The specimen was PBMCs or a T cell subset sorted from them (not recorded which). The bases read TGTGCCAGCAGCCAAGCTAGCTACGAGCAGTACTTC. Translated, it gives CASSQASYEQYF.